Following are 3 T cell receptor beta chains from one sample sequenced in a study of cytomegalovirus exposure and HLA in healthy donors. Assay: immunoSEQ multiplex PCR; the TCRdb copy retains only in-frame clones and omits some. The sample includes some 250,000 clones, 70% to 90% of them seen just once. Sample: PBMCs. These receptors originate from a woman aged 25-40 years in good health and CMV-seropositive.

The CDR3 DNA reads as TGTGCCATCAGTGAGTCCGAGGGGACAGCCTACAATGAGCAGTTCTTC. It encodes CAISESEGTAYNEQFF. The chain uses TRBV10-3 and TRBJ2-1, with 7 bases identical to TRBD1. Losses at the gene ends were 0 bases for V and 2 bases for J; bases not matched to a gene: 4. Per the germline V gene, CDR1 is ENHRY and CDR2 is SYGVKD. The CDR3 extends over 16 amino acids.

The chain uses TRBV28 and TRBJ1-5; TRBD1 might be the D (6 bases). V was clipped by 5 bases and J by 4 bases, with 6 bases between them. Germline assignment: CDR1 MDHEN and CDR2 SYDVKM. The CDR3 extends over 12 amino acids. The CDR3 region is CASSRGNQPQHF. Written as DNA, the CDR3 is TGTGCCAGCAGTAGGGGGAATCAGCCCCAGCATTTT.

The gene calls are TRBV27 and TRBJ2-7, with 12 bases lining up with TRBD2. Germline-derived CDR1 and CDR2 are MNHEY and SMNVEV (reference sequence). The CDR3 consists of 15 residues. Losses at the gene ends were 7 bases for V and 7 bases for J; bases not matched to a gene: 11. CDR3 nucleotides: TGTGCCAGCACCCGGACTAGCGGGGTGGGATTGGAGCAGTACTTC. Its translation is CASTRTSGVGLEQYF.